This TCR beta chain originates from a study of blood T cell repertoires in COVID-19. Whole-study context: Researchers got acute and convalescent COVID-19 samples from the United States, Italy and Spain.

The germline gives CDR1 LGHDT, CDR2 YNNKEL (reference sequence). There are 14 residues in the CDR3. Trimming cost V 3 bases and J 2 bases, with 10 bases left between them. Seattle's enrolled individuals joined amid active infection and were then monitored longitudinally. TCRdb's table, derived via immunoSEQ multiplex PCR, lists solely in-frame clones and lacks some. Among 250,000 to 300,000 clones, roughly nine tenths were seen once, and the ten largest hold about 2.2%. Sequenced sample: peripheral blood. This clonotype originated in a woman in her 30s with COVID-19, enrolled during active disease. The V and J genes are TRBV3-1 (or the pseudogene TRBV3-2) and TRBJ1-2, with TRBD1 as a possible D gene (5 bases). The CDR3: CASSHPDRNYGYTF. Written as DNA, the CDR3 is TGTGCCAGCAGCCACCCCGACAGAAACTATGGCTACACCTTC.